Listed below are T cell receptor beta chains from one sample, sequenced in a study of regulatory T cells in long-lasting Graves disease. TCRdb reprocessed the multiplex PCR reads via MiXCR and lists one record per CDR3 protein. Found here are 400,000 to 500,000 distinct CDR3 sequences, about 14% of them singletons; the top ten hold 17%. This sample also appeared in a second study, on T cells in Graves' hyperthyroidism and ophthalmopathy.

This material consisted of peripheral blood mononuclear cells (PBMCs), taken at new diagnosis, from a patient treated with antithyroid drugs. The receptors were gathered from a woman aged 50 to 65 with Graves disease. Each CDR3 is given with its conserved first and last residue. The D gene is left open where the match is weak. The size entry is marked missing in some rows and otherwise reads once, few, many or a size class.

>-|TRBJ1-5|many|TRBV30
TGTGCCTGGAGTGTACGGGGGACCAGCAATCAGCCCCAGCATTTT
CAWSVRGTSNQPQHF
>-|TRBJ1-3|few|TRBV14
TGTGCCAGCAGCCAAGCTATAAACTCTGGAAACACCATATATTTT
CASSQAINSGNTIYF
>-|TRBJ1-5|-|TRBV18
TGTGCCAGCTCACCCAGTGAGGACGGCAATCAGCCCCAGCATTTT
CASSPSEDGNQPQHF
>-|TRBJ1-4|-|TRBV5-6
TGTGCCAGCAGCTTGTTTCCTAATGAAAAACTGTTTTTT
CASSLFPNEKLFF
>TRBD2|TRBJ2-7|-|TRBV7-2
TGTGCCAGCAGCTTAGAATCGGGTAGCGGGAGCTTCCCAAGCTCCTACGAGCAGTACTTC
CASSLESGSGSFPSSYEQYF
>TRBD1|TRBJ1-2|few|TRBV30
TGTGCCTGGAGGCTACCCGGGACAGGGCCTAACTATGGCTACACCTTC
CAWRLPGTGPNYGYTF
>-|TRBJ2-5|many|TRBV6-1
TGTGCCAGCAGTGAAGTGGGGGGCGGGGGAGAGACCCAGTACTTC
CASSEVGGGGETQYF
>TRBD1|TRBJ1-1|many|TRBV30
TGTGCCTGGAGTGTCGGCCAGGGGGGCGAAGCTTTCTTT
CAWSVGQGGEAFF
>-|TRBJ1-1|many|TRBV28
TGTGCCAGCAGTAGAGGGAACACTGAAGCTTTCTTT
CASSRGNTEAFF
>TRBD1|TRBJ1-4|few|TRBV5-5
TGTGCCAGCAGCTTCCGGGGACAGCTTGCAACTAATGAAAAACTGTTTTTT
CASSFRGQLATNEKLFF
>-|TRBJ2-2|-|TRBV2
TGTGCCAGCGTGGGGACACAGAACACCGGGGAGCTGTTTTTT
CASVGTQNTGELFF
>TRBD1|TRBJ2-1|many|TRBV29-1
TGCAGCGTTGAGGGACAGGGCAATTTTAATGAGCAGTTCTTC
CSVEGQGNFNEQFF
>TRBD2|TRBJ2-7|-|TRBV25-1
TGTGCCAGCAGTGACACTAGCGCAAACTCCTACGAGCAGTACTTC
CASSDTSANSYEQYF
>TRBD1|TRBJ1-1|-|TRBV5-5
TGTGCCAGCAGCAACCGGACAGGGGGCGTTACTGAAGCTTTCTTT
CASSNRTGGVTEAFF
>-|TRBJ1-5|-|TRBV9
TGTGCCAGCAGCGTAGCCCCAGATAGCAATCAGCCCCAGCATTTT
CASSVAPDSNQPQHF
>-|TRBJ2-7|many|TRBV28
TGTGCCAGCAGTTTAGTCACACATGCCTACGAGCAGTACTTC
CASSLVTHAYEQYF
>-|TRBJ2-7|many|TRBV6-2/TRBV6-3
TGTGCCAGCAGTTACGACGGGAGTGGCTACGAGCAGTACTTC
CASSYDGSGYEQYF
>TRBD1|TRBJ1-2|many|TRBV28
TGTGCCAGCAGTAGTCCGGGACAGGTCAACTATGGCTACACCTTC
CASSSPGQVNYGYTF
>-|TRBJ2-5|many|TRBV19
TGTGCCAGTAGTATAGTCCCCCGGGGGGACAGGGAGACCCAGTACTTC
CASSIVPRGDRETQYF
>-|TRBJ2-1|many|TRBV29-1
TGCAGCGTTGAGAAGTACAATGAGCAGTTCTTC
CSVEKYNEQFF
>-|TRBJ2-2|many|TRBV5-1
TGCGCCAGCAGCTTGGACAGGGTGAACACCGGGGAGCTGTTTTTT
CASSLDRVNTGELFF
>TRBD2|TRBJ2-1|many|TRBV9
TGTGCCAGCAGCGTTGATCCGGGACTAGCGGAAAATGAGCAGTTCTTC
CASSVDPGLAENEQFF
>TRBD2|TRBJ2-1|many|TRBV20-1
TGCAGTGCTAGAGATGTAGTAGCGGGAGGGCCCGCCTACAATGAGCAGTTCTTC
CSARDVVAGGPAYNEQFF
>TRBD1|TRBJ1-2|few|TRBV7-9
TGTGCCAGCAGCGTGTCGGACAGGTACTGGGATGGCTACACCTTC
CASSVSDRYWDGYTF
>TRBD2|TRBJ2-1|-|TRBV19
TGTGCCAGTAGTACTCGCGGGATAGCGGGAGATGAGCAGTTCTTC
CASSTRGIAGDEQFF
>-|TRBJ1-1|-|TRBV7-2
TGTGCCAGCAGCTTAGAACAACTCACTGAAGCTTTCTTT
CASSLEQLTEAFF